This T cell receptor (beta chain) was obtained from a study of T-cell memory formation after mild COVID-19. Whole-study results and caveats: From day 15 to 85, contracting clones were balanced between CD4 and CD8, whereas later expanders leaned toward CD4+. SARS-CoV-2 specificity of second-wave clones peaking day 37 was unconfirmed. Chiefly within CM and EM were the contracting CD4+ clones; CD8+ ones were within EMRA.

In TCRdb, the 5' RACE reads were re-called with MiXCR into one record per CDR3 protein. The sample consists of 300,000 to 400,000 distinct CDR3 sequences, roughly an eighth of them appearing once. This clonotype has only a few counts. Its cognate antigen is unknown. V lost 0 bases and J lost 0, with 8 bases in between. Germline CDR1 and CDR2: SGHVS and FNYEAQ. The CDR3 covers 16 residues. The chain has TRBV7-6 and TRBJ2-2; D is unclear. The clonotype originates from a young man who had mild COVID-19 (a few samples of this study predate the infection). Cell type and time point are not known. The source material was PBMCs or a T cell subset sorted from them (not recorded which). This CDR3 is CASSLAWVANTGELFF. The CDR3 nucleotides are TGTGCCAGCAGCTTAGCATGGGTGGCGAACACCGGGGAGCTGTTTTTT. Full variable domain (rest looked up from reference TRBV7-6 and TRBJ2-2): GAGVSQSPRYKVTKRGQDVALRCDPISGHVSLYWYRQALGQGPEFLTYFNYEAQQDKSGLPNDRFSAERPEGSISTLTIQRTEQRDSAMYRCASSLAWVANTGELFFGEGSRLTVL.